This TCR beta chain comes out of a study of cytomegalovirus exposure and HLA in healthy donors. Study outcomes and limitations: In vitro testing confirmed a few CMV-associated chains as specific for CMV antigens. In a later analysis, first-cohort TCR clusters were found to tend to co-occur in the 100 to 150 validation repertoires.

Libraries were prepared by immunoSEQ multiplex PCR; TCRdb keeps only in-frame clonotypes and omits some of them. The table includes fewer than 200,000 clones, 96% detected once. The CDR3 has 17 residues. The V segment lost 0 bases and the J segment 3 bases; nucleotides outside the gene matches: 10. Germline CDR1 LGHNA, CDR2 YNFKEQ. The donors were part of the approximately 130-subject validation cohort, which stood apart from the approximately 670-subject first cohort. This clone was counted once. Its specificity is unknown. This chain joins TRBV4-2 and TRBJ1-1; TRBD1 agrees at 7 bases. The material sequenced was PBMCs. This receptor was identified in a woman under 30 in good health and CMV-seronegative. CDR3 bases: TGTGCCAGCAGCCAAGATCCCCGGACAGGACGGGACACTGAAGCTTTCTTT. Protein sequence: CASSQDPRTGRDTEAFF.